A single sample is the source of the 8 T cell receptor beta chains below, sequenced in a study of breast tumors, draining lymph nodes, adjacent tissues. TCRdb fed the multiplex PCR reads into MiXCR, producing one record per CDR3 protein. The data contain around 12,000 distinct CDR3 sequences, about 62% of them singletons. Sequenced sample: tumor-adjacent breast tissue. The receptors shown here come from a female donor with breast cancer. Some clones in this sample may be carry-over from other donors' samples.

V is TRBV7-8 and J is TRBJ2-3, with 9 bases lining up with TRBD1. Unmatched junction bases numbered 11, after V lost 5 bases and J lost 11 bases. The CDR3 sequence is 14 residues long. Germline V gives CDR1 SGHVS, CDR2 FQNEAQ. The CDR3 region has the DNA TGTGCCAGCAGCCGGGACAGGGCAGGAGGGGGGCAGTATTTT. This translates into CASSRDRAGGGQYF.

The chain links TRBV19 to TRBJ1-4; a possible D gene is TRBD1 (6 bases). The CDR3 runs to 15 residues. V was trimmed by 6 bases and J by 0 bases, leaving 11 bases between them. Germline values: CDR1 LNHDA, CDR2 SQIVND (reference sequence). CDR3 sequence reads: CASRRGAATNEKLFF. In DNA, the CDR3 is TGTGCCAGTAGGAGGGGGGCAGCAACTAATGAAAAACTGTTTTTT. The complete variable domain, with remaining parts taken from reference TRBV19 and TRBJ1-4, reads DGGITQSPKYLFRKEGQNVTLSCEQNLNHDAMYWYRQDPGQGLRLIYYSQIVNDFQKGDIAEGYSVSREKKESFPLTVTSAQKNPTAFYLCASRRGAATNEKLFFGSGTQLSVL.

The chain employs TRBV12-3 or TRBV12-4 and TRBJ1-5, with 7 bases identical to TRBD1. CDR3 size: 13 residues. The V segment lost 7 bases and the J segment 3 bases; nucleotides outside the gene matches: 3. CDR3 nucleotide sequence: TGTGCCAGCAATGACAGGGACAATCAGCCCCAGCATTTT. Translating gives CASNDRDNQPQHF.

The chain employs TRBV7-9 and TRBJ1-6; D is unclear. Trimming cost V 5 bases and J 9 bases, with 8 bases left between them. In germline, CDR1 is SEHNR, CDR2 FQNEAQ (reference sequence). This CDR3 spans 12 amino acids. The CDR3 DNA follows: TGTGCCAGCAGCCCGATGGGTTCACCCCTCCACTTT. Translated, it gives CASSPMGSPLHF.

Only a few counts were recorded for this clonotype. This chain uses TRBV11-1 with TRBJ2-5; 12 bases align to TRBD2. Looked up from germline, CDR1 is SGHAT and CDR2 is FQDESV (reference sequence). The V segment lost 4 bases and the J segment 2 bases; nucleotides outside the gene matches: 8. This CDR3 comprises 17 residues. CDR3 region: CASSSRGLAGAQETQYF. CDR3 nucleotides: TGTGCCAGCAGCTCCCGGGGACTAGCGGGTGCTCAAGAGACCCAGTACTTC.

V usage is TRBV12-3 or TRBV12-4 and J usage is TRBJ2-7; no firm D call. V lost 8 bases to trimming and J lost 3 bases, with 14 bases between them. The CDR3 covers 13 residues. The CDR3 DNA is TGTGCCAGCTCCTCCCAAATCAACTACGAGCAGTACTTC. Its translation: CASSSQINYEQYF.

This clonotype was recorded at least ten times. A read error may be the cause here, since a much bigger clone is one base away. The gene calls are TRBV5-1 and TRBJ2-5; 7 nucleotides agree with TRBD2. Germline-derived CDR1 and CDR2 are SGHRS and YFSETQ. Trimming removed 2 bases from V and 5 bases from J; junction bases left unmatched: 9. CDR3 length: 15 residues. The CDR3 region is CASSFAPGLHETQYF. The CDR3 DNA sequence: TGCGCCAGCAGCTTCGCCCCGGGACTACACGAGACCCAGTACTTC.

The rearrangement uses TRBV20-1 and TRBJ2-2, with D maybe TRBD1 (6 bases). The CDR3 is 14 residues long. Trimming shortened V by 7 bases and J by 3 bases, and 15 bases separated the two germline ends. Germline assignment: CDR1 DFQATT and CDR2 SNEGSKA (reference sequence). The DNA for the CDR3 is TGCAGTGGGACGAGACAGGTGGACACCGGGGAGCTGTTTTTT. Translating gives CSGTRQVDTGELFF.